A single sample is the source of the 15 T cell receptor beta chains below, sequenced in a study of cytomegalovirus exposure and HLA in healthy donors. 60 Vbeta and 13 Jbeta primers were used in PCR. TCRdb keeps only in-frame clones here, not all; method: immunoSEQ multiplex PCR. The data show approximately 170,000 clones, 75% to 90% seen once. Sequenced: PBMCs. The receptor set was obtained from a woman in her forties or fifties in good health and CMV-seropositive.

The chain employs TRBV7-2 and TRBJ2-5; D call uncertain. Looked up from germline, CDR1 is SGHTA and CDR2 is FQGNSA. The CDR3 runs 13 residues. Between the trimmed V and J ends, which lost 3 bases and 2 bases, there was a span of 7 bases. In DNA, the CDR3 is TGTGCCAGCAGCTTTAACAGACAAGAGACCCAGTACTTC. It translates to CASSFNRQETQYF.

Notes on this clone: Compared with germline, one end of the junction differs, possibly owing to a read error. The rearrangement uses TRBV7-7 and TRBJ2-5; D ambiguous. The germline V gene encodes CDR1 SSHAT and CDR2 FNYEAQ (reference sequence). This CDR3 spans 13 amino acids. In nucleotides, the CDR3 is TGTGCTAGCAGCTTCCTAGAACAAGAGACCCAGTACTTC. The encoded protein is CASSFLEQETQYF.

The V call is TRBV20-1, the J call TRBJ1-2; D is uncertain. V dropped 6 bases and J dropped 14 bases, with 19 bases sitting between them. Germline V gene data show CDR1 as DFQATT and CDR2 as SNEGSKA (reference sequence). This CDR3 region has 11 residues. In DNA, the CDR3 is TGCAGTGCCCTTGATCAAATCCACTGTACCTTC. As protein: CSALDQIHCTF.

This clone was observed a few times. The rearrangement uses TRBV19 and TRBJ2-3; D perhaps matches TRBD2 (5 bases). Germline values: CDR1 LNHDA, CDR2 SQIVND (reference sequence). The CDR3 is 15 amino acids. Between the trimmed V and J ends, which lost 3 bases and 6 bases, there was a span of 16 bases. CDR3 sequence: CASSMFSGNPDTQYF. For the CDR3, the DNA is TGTGCCAGTAGTATGTTCTCCGGGAACCCCGATACGCAGTATTTT.

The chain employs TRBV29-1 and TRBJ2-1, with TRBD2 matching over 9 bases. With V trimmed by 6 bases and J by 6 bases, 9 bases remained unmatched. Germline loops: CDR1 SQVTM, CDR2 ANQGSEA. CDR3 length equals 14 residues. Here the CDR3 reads CSVAQAGGGNEQFF. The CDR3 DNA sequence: TGCAGCGTCGCACAAGCGGGAGGAGGCAATGAGCAGTTCTTC.

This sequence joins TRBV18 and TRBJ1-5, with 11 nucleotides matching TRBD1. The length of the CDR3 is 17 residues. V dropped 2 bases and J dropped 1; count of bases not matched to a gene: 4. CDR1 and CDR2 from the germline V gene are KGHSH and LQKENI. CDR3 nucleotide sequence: TGTGCCAGCTCACCAACCGGGACAGGGGGGAGCAATCAGCCCCAGCATTTT. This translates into CASSPTGTGGSNQPQHF.

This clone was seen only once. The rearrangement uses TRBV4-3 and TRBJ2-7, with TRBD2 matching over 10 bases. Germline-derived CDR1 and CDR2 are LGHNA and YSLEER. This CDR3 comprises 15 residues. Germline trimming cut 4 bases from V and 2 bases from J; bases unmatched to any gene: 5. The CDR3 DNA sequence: TGCGCCAGCAGCCCCTTAGCGGGAGGAACCTACGAGCAGTACTTC. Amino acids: CASSPLAGGTYEQYF.

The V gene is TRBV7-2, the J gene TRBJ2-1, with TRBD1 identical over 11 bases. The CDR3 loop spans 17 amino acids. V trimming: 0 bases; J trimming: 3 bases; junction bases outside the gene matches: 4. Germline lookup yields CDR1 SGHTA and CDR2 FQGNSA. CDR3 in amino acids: CASSLAGGTGGYNEQFF. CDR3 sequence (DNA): TGTGCCAGCAGCTTAGCGGGTGGGACAGGGGGCTACAATGAGCAGTTCTTC.

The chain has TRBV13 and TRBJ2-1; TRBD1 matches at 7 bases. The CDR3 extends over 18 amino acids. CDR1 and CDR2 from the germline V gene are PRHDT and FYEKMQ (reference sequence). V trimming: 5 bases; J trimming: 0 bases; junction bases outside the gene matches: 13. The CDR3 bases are TGTGCCAGCAGCCCCCCTAGCAAGGGGACAGCCTCCTACAATGAGCAGTTCTTC. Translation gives CASSPPSKGTASYNEQFF.

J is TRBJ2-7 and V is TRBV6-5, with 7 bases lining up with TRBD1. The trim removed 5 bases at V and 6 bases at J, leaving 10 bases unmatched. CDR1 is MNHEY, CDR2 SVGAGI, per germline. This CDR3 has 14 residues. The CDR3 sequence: CASSPKRDRAEQYF. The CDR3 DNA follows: TGTGCCAGCAGTCCTAAACGAGACAGGGCCGAGCAGTACTTC.

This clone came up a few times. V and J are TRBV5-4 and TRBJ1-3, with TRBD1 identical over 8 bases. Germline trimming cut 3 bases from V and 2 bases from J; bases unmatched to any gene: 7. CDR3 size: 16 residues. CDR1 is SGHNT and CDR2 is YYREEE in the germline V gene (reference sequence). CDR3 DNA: TGTGCCAGCAGCTCTAAACAGGGGGACGCTGGAAACACCATATATTTT. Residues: CASSSKQGDAGNTIYF.

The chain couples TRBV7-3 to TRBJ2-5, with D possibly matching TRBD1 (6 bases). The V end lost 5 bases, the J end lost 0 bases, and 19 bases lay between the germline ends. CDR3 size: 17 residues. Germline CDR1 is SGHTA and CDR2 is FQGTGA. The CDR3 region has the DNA TGTGCCAGCAGCCCACCTAGGGGGATGCTTTACCAAGAGACCCAGTACTTC. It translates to CASSPPRGMLYQETQYF. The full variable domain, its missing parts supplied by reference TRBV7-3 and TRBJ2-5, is GAGVSQTPSNKVTEKGKYVELRCDPISGHTALYWYRQSLGQGPEFLIYFQGTGAADDSGLPNDRFFAVRPEGSVSTLKIQRTERGDSAVYLCASSPPRGMLYQETQYFGPGTRLLVL.

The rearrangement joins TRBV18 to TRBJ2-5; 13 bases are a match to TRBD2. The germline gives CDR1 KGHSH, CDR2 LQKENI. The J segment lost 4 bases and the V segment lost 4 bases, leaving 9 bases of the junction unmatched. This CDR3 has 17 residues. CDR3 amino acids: CASSLGLAGPTVETQYF. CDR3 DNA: TGTGCCAGCTCACTGGGACTAGCGGGGCCAACCGTAGAGACCCAGTACTTC.

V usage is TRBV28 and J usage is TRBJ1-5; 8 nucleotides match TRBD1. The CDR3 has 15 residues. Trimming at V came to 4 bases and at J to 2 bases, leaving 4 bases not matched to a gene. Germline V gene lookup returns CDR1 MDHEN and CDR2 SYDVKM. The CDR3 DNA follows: TGTGCCAGCAGTTCCCCGACAGGGGGCAATCAGCCCCAGCATTTT. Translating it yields CASSSPTGGNQPQHF.

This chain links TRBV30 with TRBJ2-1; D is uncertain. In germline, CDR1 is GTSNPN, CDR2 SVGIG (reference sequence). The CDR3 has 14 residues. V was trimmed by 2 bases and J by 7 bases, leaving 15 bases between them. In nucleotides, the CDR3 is TGTGCCTGGAGTACCCTCTCTAGTGTGAATGAGCAGTTCTTC. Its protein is CAWSTLSSVNEQFF.